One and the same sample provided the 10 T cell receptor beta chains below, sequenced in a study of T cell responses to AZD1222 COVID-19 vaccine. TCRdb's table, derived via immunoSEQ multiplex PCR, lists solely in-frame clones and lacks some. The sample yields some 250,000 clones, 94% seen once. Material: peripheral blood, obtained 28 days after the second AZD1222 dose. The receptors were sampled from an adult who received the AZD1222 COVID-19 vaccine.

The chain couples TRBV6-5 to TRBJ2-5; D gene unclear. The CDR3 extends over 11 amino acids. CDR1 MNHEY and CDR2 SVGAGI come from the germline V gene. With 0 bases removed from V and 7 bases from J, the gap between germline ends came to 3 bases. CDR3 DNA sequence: TGTGCCAGCAGTTACTCGGGGACCCAGTACTTC. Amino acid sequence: CASSYSGTQYF.

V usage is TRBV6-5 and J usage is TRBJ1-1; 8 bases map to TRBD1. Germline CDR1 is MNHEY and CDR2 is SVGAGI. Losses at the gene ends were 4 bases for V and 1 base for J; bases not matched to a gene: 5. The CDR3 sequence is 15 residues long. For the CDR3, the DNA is TGTGCCAGCAGTTTTGGACAGGGTTCGAACACTGAAGCTTTCTTT. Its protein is CASSFGQGSNTEAFF.

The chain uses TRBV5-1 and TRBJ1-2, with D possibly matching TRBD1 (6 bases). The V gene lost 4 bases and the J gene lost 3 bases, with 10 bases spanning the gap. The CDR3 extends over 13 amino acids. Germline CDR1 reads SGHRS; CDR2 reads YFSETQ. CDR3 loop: CASSTQGDYGYTF. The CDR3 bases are TGCGCCAGCAGCACACAGGGAGACTATGGCTACACCTTC.

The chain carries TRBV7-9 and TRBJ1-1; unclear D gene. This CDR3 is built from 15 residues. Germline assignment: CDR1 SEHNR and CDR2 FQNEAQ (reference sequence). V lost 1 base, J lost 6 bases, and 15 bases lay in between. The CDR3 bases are TGTGCCAGCAGCTTAGTCGGCACGGCGAGCCCTGAAGCTTTCTTT. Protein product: CASSLVGTASPEAFF.

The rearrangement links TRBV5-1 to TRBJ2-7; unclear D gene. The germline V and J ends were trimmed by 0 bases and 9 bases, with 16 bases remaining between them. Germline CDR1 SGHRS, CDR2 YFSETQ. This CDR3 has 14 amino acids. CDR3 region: CASSLESFLQRQYF. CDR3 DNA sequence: TGCGCCAGCAGCTTGGAATCTTTTCTTCAGAGGCAGTACTTC.

Here the CDR3 DNA reads TGTGCCAGCAGGGACGGTCAGCCCCAGCATTTT. It specifies CASRDGQPQHF. The V gene is TRBV28, the J gene TRBJ1-5; D unresolved. Per germline, CDR1 MDHEN and CDR2 SYDVKM. The CDR3 runs 11 residues. V was clipped by 6 bases and J by 6 bases, with 6 bases between them. The full variable domain, its missing parts supplied by reference TRBV28 and TRBJ1-5, is DVKVTQSSRYLVKRTGEKVFLECVQDMDHENMFWYRQDPGLGLRLIYFSYDVKMKEKGDIPEGYSVSREKKERFSLILESASTNQTSMYLCASRDGQPQHFGDGTRLSIL.

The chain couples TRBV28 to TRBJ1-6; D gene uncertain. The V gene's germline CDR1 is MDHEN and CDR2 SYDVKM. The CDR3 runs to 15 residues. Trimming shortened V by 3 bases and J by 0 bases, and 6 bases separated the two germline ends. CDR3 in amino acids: CASSLPSSYNSPLHF. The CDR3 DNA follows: TGTGCCAGCAGTTTGCCGAGCTCCTATAATTCACCCCTCCACTTT. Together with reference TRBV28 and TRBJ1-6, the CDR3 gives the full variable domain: DVKVTQSSRYLVKRTGEKVFLECVQDMDHENMFWYRQDPGLGLRLIYFSYDVKMKEKGDIPEGYSVSREKKERFSLILESASTNQTSMYLCASSLPSSYNSPLHFGNGTRLTVT.

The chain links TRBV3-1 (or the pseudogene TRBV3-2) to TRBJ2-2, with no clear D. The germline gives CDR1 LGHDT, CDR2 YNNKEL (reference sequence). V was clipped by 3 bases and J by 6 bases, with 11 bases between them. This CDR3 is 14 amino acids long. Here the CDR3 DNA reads TGTGCCAGCAGCCATTTCACAGACTCCGGGGAGCTGTTTTTT. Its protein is CASSHFTDSGELFF.

CDR3 protein: CASSQGTGPYGYTF. The CDR3 DNA follows: TGTGCCAGCAGCCAAGGGACAGGGCCCTATGGCTACACCTTC. This rearrangement joins TRBV3-1 (or the pseudogene TRBV3-2) to TRBJ1-2; 8 positions agree with TRBD1. CDR3 size: 14 residues. J gave up 4 bases and V 1 base, and 2 bases lay outside the gene matches. Germline lookup yields CDR1 LGHDT and CDR2 YNNKEL (reference sequence).

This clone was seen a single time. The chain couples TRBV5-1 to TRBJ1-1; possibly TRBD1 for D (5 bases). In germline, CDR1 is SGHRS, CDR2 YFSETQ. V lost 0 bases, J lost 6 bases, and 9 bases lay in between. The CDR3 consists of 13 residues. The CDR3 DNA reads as TGCGCCAGCAGCTTGGCCGGGGACGCTGAAGCTTTCTTT. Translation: CASSLAGDAEAFF.